The 20 T cell receptor beta chains reported below all come from one sample, sequenced in a study of shared clonotypes between healthy human individuals. Here immunoSEQ multiplex PCR was the method, and the copy in TCRdb shows in-frame clones only, minus some. The sample lists nearly 2 million clones, just under 95% occurring once. Positively selected for CCR7, the CD45RO-negative cells used as naive CD8 cells excluded terminally differentiated effector memory CD45RA+ cells. Source material: naive CD8+ T cells sorted from blood. The receptor set was obtained from a man aged 18 to 29 in good health.

For the CDR3, the DNA is TGCGCCAGCAGCGCCTCCTTAGGGCCCGATGAGCAGTTCTTC. Its translation is CASSASLGPDEQFF. The V gene is TRBV4-1, the J gene TRBJ2-1, with D uncertain. V gave up 5 bases and J gave up 8 bases, with 16 bases separating them. The CDR3 extends over 14 amino acids. CDR1 is MGHRA and CDR2 is YSYEKL in the germline V gene.

The chain links TRBV11-2 to TRBJ1-4; D perhaps matches TRBD1 (6 bases). The V end lost 1 base, the J end lost 6 bases, and 9 bases lay between the germline ends. This CDR3 is built from 14 residues. CDR1 and CDR2 from the germline V gene are SGHAT and FQNNGV. The CDR3 is CASSLAGEDEKLFF. CDR3 sequence (DNA): TGTGCCAGCAGCTTAGCAGGGGAGGATGAAAAACTGTTTTTT.

V and J are TRBV7-9 and TRBJ2-2; TRBD2 aligns across 9 bases. The CDR3 contains 16 residues. V lost 5 bases, J lost 5 bases, and 9 bases stayed unmatched. From germline, CDR1 is SEHNR and CDR2 FQNEAQ (reference sequence). The CDR3 nucleotides are TGTGCCAGCAGCCCCGCCGGGACTAGCTCAACCGGGGAGCTGTTTTTT. Translated, it gives CASSPAGTSSTGELFF.

The V call is TRBV5-4, the J call TRBJ2-1; D may be TRBD2 (6 bases). Looked up from germline, CDR1 is SGHNT and CDR2 is YYREEE (reference sequence). CDR3 size: 13 residues. The V gene lost 5 bases and the J gene lost 5 bases, with 11 bases spanning the gap. As DNA, the CDR3 is TGTGCCAGCAGGTGGGACTTCGACAATGAGCAGTTCTTC. Translating gives CASRWDFDNEQFF.

The genes are TRBV4-3 and TRBJ2-7, with 7 bases aligning to TRBD2. J gave up 7 bases and V 5 bases, and 14 bases lay outside the gene matches. Germline CDR1 is LGHNA and CDR2 is YSLEER. The length of the CDR3 is 15 residues. The CDR3 region has the DNA TGCGCCAGCAGCGCATGGCTAGCGGAAGGACGGGAGCAGTACTTC. Translation: CASSAWLAEGREQYF.

The rearrangement links TRBV30 to TRBJ2-1; the match to TRBD2 covers 12 bases. The CDR3 totals 19 residues. Germline V gene lookup returns CDR1 GTSNPN and CDR2 SVGIG (reference sequence). V lost 8 bases, J lost 8 bases, and 25 bases stayed unmatched. The DNA for the CDR3 is TGTGCCCTTCGGAGGGGGACTAGCGGGTCAACCACTTCATTTCATGAGCAGTTCTTC. Translation: CALRRGTSGSTTSFHEQFF.

The chain combines TRBV10-1 with TRBJ2-7; D gene uncertain. The CDR3 is 13 residues long. Germline CDR1 reads WNHNN; CDR2 reads SYGVQD (reference sequence). V gave up 9 bases and J gave up 1 base, with 13 bases separating them. Written as DNA, the CDR3 is TGCGCCAGAGGCTACTACACTTCCTACGAGCAGTACTTC. Protein: CARGYYTSYEQYF.

This chain connects TRBV27 to TRBJ2-3; D might be TRBD2 (5 bases). CDR3 size: 18 residues. Germline values: CDR1 MNHEY, CDR2 SMNVEV (reference sequence). V was shortened by 6 bases and J by 0 bases, with 22 bases between the two germline ends. The CDR3 region has the DNA TGTGCCAGCAGCCATACAACCGGTGGACTTTCTAGCACAGATACGCAGTATTTT. Its translation: CASSHTTGGLSSTDTQYF.

The rearrangement joins TRBV9 to TRBJ1-3; no definite D call. This CDR3 has 15 amino acids. Germline V lookup: CDR1 SGDLS, CDR2 YYNGEE. V lost 0 bases to trimming and J lost 0 bases, with 7 bases between them. The DNA for the CDR3 is TGTGCCAGCAGCGTAGGGATTACCTCTGGAAACACCATATATTTT. Translating gives CASSVGITSGNTIYF.

The chain has TRBV19 and TRBJ2-4; TRBD2 is a possible D gene (5 bases). V was clipped by 7 bases and J by 9 bases, with 19 bases between them. The CDR3 sequence is 14 residues long. CDR1 is LNHDA, CDR2 SQIVND, per germline (reference sequence). The CDR3 region is CASTDKNRGGIQYF. The CDR3 DNA follows: TGTGCCAGTACCGACAAAAACCGAGGAGGCATTCAGTACTTC.

This clone came up once. The rearrangement links TRBV7-2 to TRBJ2-7; 8 bases are shared with TRBD2. The CDR3 has 15 residues. The V and J ends lost 1 base and 4 bases, in that order; junction bases with no gene match: 6. Germline lookup yields CDR1 SGHTA and CDR2 FQGNSA. The CDR3 protein is CASSLDAGGGYEQYF. The DNA of the CDR3 is TGTGCCAGCAGCTTAGATGCGGGAGGAGGTTACGAGCAGTACTTC.

This clone is a singleton in its sample. The chain joins TRBV4-2 to TRBJ1-5; D gene ambiguous. The V end was cut by 1 base, the J end by 3 bases, with 7 bases between. This CDR3 is built from 14 residues. Germline loops: CDR1 LGHNA, CDR2 YNFKEQ. The CDR3 DNA sequence: TGTGCCAGCAGCCAAGCTCAGCACAATCAGCCCCAGCATTTT. It encodes CASSQAQHNQPQHF.

The chain has TRBV4-1 and TRBJ2-1; 11 nucleotides match TRBD2. The V segment lost 1 base and the J segment 2 bases; nucleotides outside the gene matches: 10. The V gene's germline CDR1 is MGHRA and CDR2 YSYEKL. The CDR3 runs 19 residues. CDR3 in amino acids: CASSQVLAGGGGAYNEQFF. CDR3 sequence (DNA): TGCGCCAGCAGCCAAGTCCTAGCGGGAGGAGGTGGCGCCTACAATGAGCAGTTCTTC.

J is TRBJ2-7 and V is TRBV6-5, with D perhaps matching TRBD2 (6 bases). The CDR3 has 14 residues. V was cut by 4 bases and J by 3 bases, with 13 bases left in between. In germline, CDR1 is MNHEY, CDR2 SVGAGI. The CDR3 region is CASSSIRGNYEQYF. CDR3 sequence (DNA): TGTGCCAGCAGTTCGATCCGCGGGAACTACGAGCAGTACTTC.

CDR3 nucleotide sequence: TGTGCCAGCAGCTTAGCGCCTCAGGGGGGGCAGTACTTC. Translated: CASSLAPQGGQYF. The rearrangement uses TRBV7-9 and TRBJ2-7, with a possible D match to TRBD1 (7 bases). Deletions cut 0 bases from V and 9 bases from J, with 12 bases between. The CDR3 sequence is 13 residues long. The germline V gene has CDR1 SEHNR and CDR2 FQNEAQ (reference sequence).

Remarks on this clone: The sample carries other DNA sequences with the same CDR3. The rearrangement links TRBV5-8 to TRBJ2-5, with 7 bases lining up with TRBD1. CDR3 size: 15 residues. V dropped 4 bases and J dropped 4; count of bases not matched to a gene: 10. Germline CDR1 SGHTS, CDR2 YDEGEE. CDR3 DNA sequence: TGTGCCAGCAGCCTCCCTAGGGACAGAGGAGAGACCCAGTACTTC. Residues: CASSLPRDRGETQYF. Full variable domain (missing parts from reference TRBV5-8 and TRBJ2-5): EAGVTQSPTHLIKTRGQQATLRCSPISGHTSVYWYQQALGLGLQFLLWYDEGEERNRGNFPPRFSGRQFPNYSSELNVNALELEDSALYLCASSLPRDRGETQYFGPGTRLLVL.

The CDR3 reads CAWSVPGQKLFF. CDR3 nucleotides: TGTGCCTGGAGTGTACCAGGGCAGAAGCTGTTTTTT. The genes are TRBV30 and TRBJ2-2; D is possibly TRBD1 (5 bases). Trimming removed 0 bases at V and 12 bases at J, with 11 bases between. The germline CDR1 and CDR2 sequences are GTSNPN and SVGIG (reference sequence). This CDR3 has 12 residues.

The V call is TRBV14, the J call TRBJ2-7; 9 bases are a match to TRBD1. The CDR3 extends over 13 amino acids. The germline CDR1 and CDR2 sequences are SGHDN and FVKESK. Trimming removed 3 bases from V and 7 bases from J; junction bases left unmatched: 4. CDR3 sequence (DNA): TGTGCCAGCAGCCATGCCGGGACAGGGGAGCAGTACTTC. The encoded protein is CASSHAGTGEQYF.

The chain couples TRBV9 to TRBJ2-2; D might be TRBD1 (5 bases). The CDR3 covers 15 residues. Germline values: CDR1 SGDLS, CDR2 YYNGEE. V lost 3 bases and J lost 2, with 11 bases in between. CDR3 amino acids: CASSERTPNTGELFF. In DNA, the CDR3 is TGTGCCAGCAGCGAAAGGACACCTAACACCGGGGAGCTGTTTTTT.

This clone has just a few counts. This same CDR3 is encoded by further DNA sequences in the sample. V and J are TRBV4-3 and TRBJ1-2, with unresolved D. Trimming stripped 0 bases from V and 6 bases from J, with 8 bases between. The germline CDR1 and CDR2 sequences are LGHNA and YSLEER. The CDR3 length is 13 residues. CDR3 residues: CASSQDGWDGYTF. CDR3 DNA sequence: TGCGCCAGCAGCCAAGATGGATGGGATGGCTACACCTTC.